This passage covers 19 T cell receptor beta chains from one sample sequenced in a study of T-cell reconstitution after alpha-beta-depleted transplantation in children. The library targeted TCRbeta and was prepared with unique molecular identifiers. Using its own MiXCR run on the PCR reads, TCRdb lists one record per CDR3 protein. The table has approximately 590,000 distinct CDR3 sequences, 8% to 11% seen once. Sequencing was performed on PBMCs from the stem cell graft donor, taken from the stem cell graft. The receptors were sampled from a human donor who donated a stem cell graft to a child with acute myeloid leukemia.

This clonotype was seen at least ten times. The chain links TRBV12-3 or TRBV12-4 to TRBJ2-3; 10 bases align to TRBD1. This CDR3 comprises 15 residues. V was clipped by 6 bases and J by 0 bases; unmatched bases: 3. CDR3 nucleotide sequence: TGTGCCAGCAGAAGGACAGGGGGGAGCACAGATACGCAGTATTTT. This encodes CASRRTGGSTDTQYF.

The chain uses TRBV7-6 and TRBJ1-2; D gene unclear. V was clipped by 5 bases and J by 4 bases, with 11 bases between them. The CDR3 is 13 amino acids. Looked up from germline, CDR1 is SGHVS and CDR2 is FNYEAQ. As DNA, the CDR3 is TGTGCCAGCAGCCCTGGCAGAGTCTATGGCTACACCTTC. Protein product: CASSPGRVYGYTF. Filled out from reference TRBV7-6 and TRBJ1-2, the complete variable domain reads GAGVSQSPRYKVTKRGQDVALRCDPISGHVSLYWYRQALGQGPEFLTYFNYEAQQDKSGLPNDRFSAERPEGSISTLTIQRTEQRDSAMYRCASSPGRVYGYTFGSGTRLTVV.

This clonotype was recorded at least ten times. V usage is TRBV7-2 and J usage is TRBJ2-1; D is perhaps TRBD2 (6 bases). The CDR3 is 16 residues long. V shed 4 bases and J shed 4 bases, with 17 bases lying between them. Germline V gene data show CDR1 as SGHTA and CDR2 as FQGNSA. The CDR3: CASSYLGLAPYNEQFF. Here the CDR3 DNA reads TGTGCCAGCAGCTACCTGGGGCTAGCGCCTTACAATGAGCAGTTCTTC.

This chain links TRBV4-2 with TRBJ1-2; perhaps TRBD1 as D (6 bases). The length of the CDR3 is 16 residues. Germline CDR1 LGHNA, CDR2 YNFKEQ. V was trimmed by 0 bases and J by 3 bases, leaving 14 bases between them. For the CDR3, the DNA is TGTGCCAGCAGCCAAGATGGGGCAGGGGTCGACTATGGCTACACCTTC. Its protein is CASSQDGAGVDYGYTF.

In its sample, this clonotype was seen a few times. V and J are TRBV12-3 or TRBV12-4 and TRBJ2-4; D might be TRBD1 (5 bases). This CDR3 is built from 13 residues. V was pared by 2 bases and J by 8 bases, with 10 bases between. The CDR3 reads CASSLSGWDIQYF. DNA for the CDR3: TGTGCCAGCAGTTTATCAGGGTGGGACATTCAGTACTTC.

In its sample, this clonotype was seen a few times. The chain has TRBV12-3 or TRBV12-4 and TRBJ2-3; TRBD2 agrees at 13 bases. This CDR3 spans 16 amino acids. J lost 3 bases, V lost 6 bases, and 6 bases had no gene match. The CDR3 nucleotides read TGTGCCAGCAGCCGACTAGCGGGAGGAGTTACAGATACGCAGTATTTT. This translates into CASSRLAGGVTDTQYF.

This clonotype was picked up a small number of times. The J gene is TRBJ1-3, the V gene TRBV10-3; TRBD1 agrees at 7 bases. Losses at the gene ends were 10 bases for V and 4 bases for J; bases not matched to a gene: 7. Germline-derived CDR1 and CDR2 are ENHRY and SYGVKD. The CDR3 runs to 13 residues. The CDR3 spells CATQGGTGNTIYF. Written as DNA, the CDR3 is TGTGCCACTCAGGGGGGTACGGGAAACACCATATATTTT.

This chain links TRBV7-9 with TRBJ1-6; D call uncertain. Trimming shortened V by 6 bases and J by 6 bases, and 15 bases separated the two germline ends. This CDR3 contains 15 residues. Per the germline V gene, CDR1 is SEHNR and CDR2 is FQNEAQ (reference sequence). The CDR3 protein is CASSYTGSRNSPLHF. In DNA, the CDR3 is TGTGCCAGCAGTTATACCGGGTCCCGTAATTCACCCCTCCACTTT.

This clonotype was observed a few times. This sequence joins TRBV4-3 and TRBJ2-7; 7 bases line up with TRBD2. V lost 3 bases and J lost 0; bases outside the gene matches: 8. This CDR3 has 16 residues. Looked up from germline, CDR1 is LGHNA and CDR2 is YSLEER. CDR3 in DNA: TGCGCCAGCAGCCACGGTGGACTAGTGGGCTCCTACGAGCAGTACTTC. Protein sequence: CASSHGGLVGSYEQYF.

The table lists this clonotype with many counts. The genes are TRBV10-3 and TRBJ2-3; D is uncertain. From germline, CDR1 is ENHRY and CDR2 SYGVKD. The CDR3 is made up of 15 amino acids. Between the trimmed V and J ends, which lost 4 bases and 4 bases, there was a span of 15 bases. The CDR3 DNA reads TGTGCCATCAGTGGTGGGATAGAGGACCCAGATACGCAGTATTTT. This encodes CAISGGIEDPDTQYF.

There are many counts of this clonotype. The J gene is TRBJ1-3, the V gene TRBV20-1; no reliable D call. Between the trimmed V and J ends, which lost 6 bases and 0 bases, there was a span of 9 bases. The CDR3 consists of 13 residues. Germline CDR1 DFQATT, CDR2 SNEGSKA (reference sequence). As DNA, the CDR3 is TGCAGTGCCGGACGGAACTCTGGAAACACCATATATTTT. It codes for CSAGRNSGNTIYF.

In this sample, this clonotype turned up once. The chain employs TRBV7-2 and TRBJ1-5, with unresolved D. V lost 5 bases and J 2 bases, leaving 13 bases between the germline ends. Germline CDR1 reads SGHTA; CDR2 reads FQGNSA. The CDR3 length is 15 residues. In DNA form, the CDR3 reads TGTGCCAGCAGCCGTACCGACTGGGGCAATCAGCCCCAGCATTTT. Translated, it gives CASSRTDWGNQPQHF. Together with reference TRBV7-2 and TRBJ1-5, the CDR3 gives the full variable domain: GAGVSQSPSNKVTEKGKDVELRCDPISGHTALYWYRQSLGQGLEFLIYFQGNSAPDKSGLPSDRFSAERTGGSVSTLTIQRTQQEDSAVYLCASSRTDWGNQPQHFGDGTRLSIL.

Regarding this clonotype: This clone may be a read error of a much larger clone one base away. A read error is likely, as this CDR3 ends without the conserved phenylalanine or tryptophan. This sequence joins TRBV27 and TRBJ2-1; tentative D call: TRBD2 (5 bases). V shed 4 bases and J shed 12 bases, with 16 bases lying between them. The length of the CDR3 is 13 residues. The germline V gene encodes CDR1 MNHEY and CDR2 SMNVEV (reference sequence). CDR3 nucleotides: TGTGCCAGCAGTTCCAATCTAGCATTAGGGCAGTTCCTC. Translated, it gives CASSSNLALGQFL.

In its sample, this clonotype was seen a few times. The rearrangement joins TRBV12-3 or TRBV12-4 to TRBJ2-7, with D hard to call. This CDR3 spans 13 amino acids. V lost 6 bases and J lost 5, with 14 bases in between. DNA of the CDR3: TGTGCCAGCAGCCCCCGGGCCGGCCACGAGCAGTACTTC. Its protein product is CASSPRAGHEQYF.

The table lists this clonotype with many counts. The chain recombines TRBV12-3 or TRBV12-4 with TRBJ2-1; TRBD2 aligns across 13 bases. Unmatched junction bases numbered 5, after V lost 5 bases and J lost 4 bases. CDR3 length equals 16 residues. The CDR3 region is CASSIQLAGGYNEQFF. DNA for the CDR3: TGTGCCAGCAGTATCCAACTAGCGGGAGGGTACAATGAGCAGTTCTTC.

There are a few counts of this clonotype. The chain recombines TRBV12-3 or TRBV12-4 with TRBJ2-7; possibly TRBD1 for D (6 bases). The CDR3 has 13 residues. V lost 7 bases and J lost 0, with 10 bases in between. CDR3 sequence (DNA): TGTGCCAGCACCAGGGGCTCCTCCTACGAGCAGTACTTC. It codes for CASTRGSSYEQYF.

In its sample, this clonotype was seen once. The genes are TRBV5-1 and TRBJ1-5; tentatively, D is TRBD1 (6 bases). The V gene's germline CDR1 is SGHRS and CDR2 YFSETQ. Trimming stripped 5 bases from V and 3 bases from J, with 15 bases between. CDR3 size: 15 residues. The DNA for the CDR3 is TGCGCCAGCAGTCCTGATGGGGGGGCCAATCAGCCCCAGCATTTT. Residues: CASSPDGGANQPQHF.

This clonotype was seen many times. This chain uses TRBV5-6 with TRBJ1-2, with a possible D match to TRBD1 (5 bases). V gave up 4 bases and J gave up 0 bases, with 22 bases separating them. Germline CDR1 is SGHDT and CDR2 is YYEEEE. The CDR3 is 18 amino acids. Here the CDR3 reads CASSLGRGTFGANYGYTF. CDR3 nucleotide sequence: TGTGCCAGCAGCCTTGGGCGAGGGACTTTTGGGGCTAACTATGGCTACACCTTC. The full variable domain, in which reference TRBV5-6 and TRBJ1-2 provide the parts outside the CDR3, is DAGVTQSPTHLIKTRGQQVTLRCSPKSGHDTVSWYQQALGQGPQFIFQYYEEEERQRGNFPDRFSGHQFPNYSSELNVNALLLGDSALYLCASSLGRGTFGANYGYTFGSGTRLTVV.

The chain carries TRBV29-1 and TRBJ2-1; tentatively, D is TRBD2 (5 bases). Germline V gene data show CDR1 as SQVTM and CDR2 as ANQGSEA. The CDR3 runs 15 residues. V was pared by 7 bases and J by 0 bases, with 16 bases between. The CDR3 loop is CSAEPLAFSYNEQFF. The DNA of the CDR3 is TGCAGCGCCGAACCGTTAGCGTTCTCCTACAATGAGCAGTTCTTC.